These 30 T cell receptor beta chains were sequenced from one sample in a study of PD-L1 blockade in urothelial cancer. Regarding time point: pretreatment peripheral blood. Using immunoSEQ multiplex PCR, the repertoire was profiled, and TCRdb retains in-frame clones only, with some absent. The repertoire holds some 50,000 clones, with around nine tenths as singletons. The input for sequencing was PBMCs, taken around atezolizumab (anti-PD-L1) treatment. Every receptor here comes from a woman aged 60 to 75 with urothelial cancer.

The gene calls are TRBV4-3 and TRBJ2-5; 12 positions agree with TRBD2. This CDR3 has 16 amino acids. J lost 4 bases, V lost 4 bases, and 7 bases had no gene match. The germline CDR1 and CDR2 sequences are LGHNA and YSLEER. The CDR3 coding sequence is TGCGCCAGCAGCCCTAGCGGGGGGGCCGTGATAGAGACCCAGTACTTC. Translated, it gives CASSPSGGAVIETQYF.

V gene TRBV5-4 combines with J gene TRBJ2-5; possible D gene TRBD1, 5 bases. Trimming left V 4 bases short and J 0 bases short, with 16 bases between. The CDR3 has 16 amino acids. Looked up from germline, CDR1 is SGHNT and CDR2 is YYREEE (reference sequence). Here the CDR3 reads CASSPGRDTYQETQYF. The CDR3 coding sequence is TGTGCCAGCAGCCCAGGCAGGGATACTTACCAAGAGACCCAGTACTTC.

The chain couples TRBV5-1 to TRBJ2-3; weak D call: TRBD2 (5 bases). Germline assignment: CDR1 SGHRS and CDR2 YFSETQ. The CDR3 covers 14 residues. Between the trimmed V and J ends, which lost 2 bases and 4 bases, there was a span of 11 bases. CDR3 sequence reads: CASSFGGFPDTQYF. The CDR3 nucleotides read TGCGCCAGCAGCTTCGGAGGTTTCCCAGATACGCAGTATTTT.

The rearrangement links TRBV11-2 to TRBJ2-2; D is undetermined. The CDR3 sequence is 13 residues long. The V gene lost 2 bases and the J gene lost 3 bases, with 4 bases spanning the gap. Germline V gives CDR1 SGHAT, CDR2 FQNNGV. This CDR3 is CASSLTDTGELFF. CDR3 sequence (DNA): TGTGCCAGCAGCTTAACGGACACCGGGGAGCTGTTTTTT.

The DNA of the CDR3 is TGCGCCAGCAGCTTGGAATCATCTCACTACTCTGGAAACACCATATATTTT. It translates to CASSLESSHYSGNTIYF. This chain links TRBV5-1 with TRBJ1-3; no clear D. CDR1 and CDR2 (germline): SGHRS, YFSETQ. The CDR3 is 17 amino acids. V was shortened by 0 bases and J by 0 bases, with 13 bases between the two germline ends.

This CDR3 reads CASSPTGGGEKLFF. In DNA, the CDR3 is TGTGCCAGCAGTCCGACAGGGGGCGGAGAAAAACTGTTTTTT. The chain joins TRBV28 to TRBJ1-4; 10 nucleotides align to TRBD1. CDR1 MDHEN and CDR2 SYDVKM come from the germline V gene. The trim removed 5 bases at V and 8 bases at J, leaving 5 bases unmatched. The CDR3 runs to 14 residues.

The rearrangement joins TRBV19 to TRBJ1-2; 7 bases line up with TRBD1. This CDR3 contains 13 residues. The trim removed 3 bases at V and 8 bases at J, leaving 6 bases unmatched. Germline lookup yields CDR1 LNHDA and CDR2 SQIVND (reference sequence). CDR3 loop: CASSIGQGDGYTF. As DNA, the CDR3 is TGTGCCAGTAGTATCGGGCAGGGGGACGGCTACACCTTC.

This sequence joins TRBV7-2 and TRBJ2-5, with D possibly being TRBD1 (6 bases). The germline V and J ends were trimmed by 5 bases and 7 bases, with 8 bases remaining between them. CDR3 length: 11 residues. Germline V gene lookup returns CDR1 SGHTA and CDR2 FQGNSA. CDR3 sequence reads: CASSRGGTQYF. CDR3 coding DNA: TGTGCCAGCAGCCGAGGGGGGACCCAGTACTTC. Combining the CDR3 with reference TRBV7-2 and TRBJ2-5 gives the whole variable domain GAGVSQSPSNKVTEKGKDVELRCDPISGHTALYWYRQSLGQGLEFLIYFQGNSAPDKSGLPSDRFSAERTGGSVSTLTIQRTQQEDSAVYLCASSRGGTQYFGPGTRLLVL.

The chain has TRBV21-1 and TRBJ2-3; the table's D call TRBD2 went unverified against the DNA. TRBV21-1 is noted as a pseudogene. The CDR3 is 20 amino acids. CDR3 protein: CASSKVLPNVTSDRTDTQYF. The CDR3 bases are TGTGCCAGCAGCAAAGTTCTACCTAACGTGACTAGTGACCGCACAGATACGCAGTATTTT.

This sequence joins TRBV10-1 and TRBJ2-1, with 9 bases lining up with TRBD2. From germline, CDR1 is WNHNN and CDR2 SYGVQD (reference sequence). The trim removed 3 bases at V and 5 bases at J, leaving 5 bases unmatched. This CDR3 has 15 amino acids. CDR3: CASSDGLAGNNEQFF. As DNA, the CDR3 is TGCGCCAGCAGTGATGGCCTAGCGGGGAACAATGAGCAGTTCTTC.

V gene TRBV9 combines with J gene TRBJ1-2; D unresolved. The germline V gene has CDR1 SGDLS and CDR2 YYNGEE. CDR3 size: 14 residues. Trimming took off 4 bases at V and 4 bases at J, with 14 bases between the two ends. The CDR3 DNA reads TGTGCCAGCAGCTCTACGAGCAGGCTCTATGGCTACACCTTC. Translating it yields CASSSTSRLYGYTF. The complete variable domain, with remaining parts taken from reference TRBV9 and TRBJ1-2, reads DSGVTQTPKHLITATGQRVTLRCSPRSGDLSVYWYQQSLDQGLQFLIQYYNGEERAKGNILERFSAQQFPDLHSELNLSSLELGDSALYFCASSSTSRLYGYTFGSGTRLTVV.

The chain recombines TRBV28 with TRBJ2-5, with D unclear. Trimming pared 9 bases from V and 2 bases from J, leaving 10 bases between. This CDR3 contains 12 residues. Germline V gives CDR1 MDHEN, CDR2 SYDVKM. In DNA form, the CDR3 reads TGTGCCAGTTGCGTCGGGCAAGAGACCCAGTACTTC. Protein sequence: CASCVGQETQYF. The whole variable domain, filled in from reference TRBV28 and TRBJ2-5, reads DVKVTQSSRYLVKRTGEKVFLECVQDMDHENMFWYRQDPGLGLRLIYFSYDVKMKEKGDIPEGYSVSREKKERFSLILESASTNQTSMYLCASCVGQETQYFGPGTRLLVL.

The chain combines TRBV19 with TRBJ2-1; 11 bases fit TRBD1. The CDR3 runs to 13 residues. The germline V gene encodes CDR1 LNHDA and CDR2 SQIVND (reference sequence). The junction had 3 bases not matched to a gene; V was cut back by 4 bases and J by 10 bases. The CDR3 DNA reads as TGTGCCAGTAGTAGGACAGGGGGCTGGGAGCAGTTCTTC. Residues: CASSRTGGWEQFF.

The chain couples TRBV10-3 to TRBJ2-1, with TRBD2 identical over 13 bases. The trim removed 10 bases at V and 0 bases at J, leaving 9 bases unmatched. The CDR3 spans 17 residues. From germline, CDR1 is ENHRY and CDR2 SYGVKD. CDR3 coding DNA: TGTGCCACCTGGACTAGCGGGGGTCCTAGCTCCTACAATGAGCAGTTCTTC. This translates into CATWTSGGPSSYNEQFF.

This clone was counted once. The CDR3 bases are TGTGCCAGCAGCTCCCCTCGGGACTACGAGCAGTACTTC. As protein: CASSSPRDYEQYF. The chain has TRBV7-9 and TRBJ2-7; the D gene is possibly TRBD2 (5 bases). The V gene's germline CDR1 is SEHNR and CDR2 FQNEAQ (reference sequence). Trimming took 4 bases from V and 3 from J, leaving 10 bases between them. CDR3 length: 13 residues.

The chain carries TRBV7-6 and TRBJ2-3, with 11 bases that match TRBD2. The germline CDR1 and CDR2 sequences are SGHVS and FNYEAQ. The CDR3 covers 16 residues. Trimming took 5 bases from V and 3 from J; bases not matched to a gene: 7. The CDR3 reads CASSQTSGSVTDTQYF. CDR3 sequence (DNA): TGTGCCAGCAGCCAAACTAGCGGGAGTGTGACAGATACGCAGTATTTT.

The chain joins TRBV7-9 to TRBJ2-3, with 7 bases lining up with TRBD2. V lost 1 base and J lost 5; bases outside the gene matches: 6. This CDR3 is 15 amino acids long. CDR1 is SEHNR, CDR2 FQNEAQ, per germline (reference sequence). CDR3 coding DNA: TGTGCCAGCAGCTTAGAGGCGGGAGAGGTAGATACGCAGTATTTT. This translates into CASSLEAGEVDTQYF.

CDR3 sequence reads: CASSYSLAGNNEQFF. In DNA, the CDR3 is TGTGCCAGCAGTTACTCGCTAGCGGGGAACAATGAGCAGTTCTTC. J is TRBJ2-1 and V is TRBV6-5; TRBD2 matches 9 bases. Germline V lookup: CDR1 MNHEY, CDR2 SVGAGI. V lost 0 bases and J lost 5; bases outside the gene matches: 2. The CDR3 has 15 amino acids.

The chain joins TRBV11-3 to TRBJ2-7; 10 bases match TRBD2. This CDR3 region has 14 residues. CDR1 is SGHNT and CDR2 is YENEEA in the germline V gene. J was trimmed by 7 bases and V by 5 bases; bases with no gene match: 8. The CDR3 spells CASSPSGRVEEQYF. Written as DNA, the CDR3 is TGTGCCAGCAGCCCTAGCGGGAGAGTGGAAGAGCAGTACTTC.

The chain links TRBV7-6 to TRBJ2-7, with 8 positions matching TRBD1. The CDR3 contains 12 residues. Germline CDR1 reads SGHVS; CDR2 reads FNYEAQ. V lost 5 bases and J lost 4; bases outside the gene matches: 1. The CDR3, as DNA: TGTGCCAGCAGCCGACAGGGGTACGAGCAGTACTTC. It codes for CASSRQGYEQYF.

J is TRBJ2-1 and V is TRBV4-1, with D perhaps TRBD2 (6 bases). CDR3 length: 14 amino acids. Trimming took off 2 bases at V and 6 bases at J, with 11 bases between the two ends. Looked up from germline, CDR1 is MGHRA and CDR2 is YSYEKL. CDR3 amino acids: CASSQTPGLNEQFF. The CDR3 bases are TGCGCCAGCAGCCAAACTCCGGGACTCAATGAGCAGTTCTTC.

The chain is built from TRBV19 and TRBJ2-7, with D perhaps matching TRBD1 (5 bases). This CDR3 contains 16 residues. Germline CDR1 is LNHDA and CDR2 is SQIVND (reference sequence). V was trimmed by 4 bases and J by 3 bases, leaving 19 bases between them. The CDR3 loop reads CASSKTETREYYEQYF. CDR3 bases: TGTGCCAGTAGTAAAACCGAAACCAGGGAATACTACGAGCAGTACTTC.

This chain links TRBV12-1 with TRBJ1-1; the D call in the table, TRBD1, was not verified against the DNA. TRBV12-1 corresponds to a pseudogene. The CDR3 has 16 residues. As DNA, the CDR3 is TGTGCCAGCCCTACCCCTGGCAGGGGGTCGAGCACTGAAGCTTTCTTT. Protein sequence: CASPTPGRGSSTEAFF.

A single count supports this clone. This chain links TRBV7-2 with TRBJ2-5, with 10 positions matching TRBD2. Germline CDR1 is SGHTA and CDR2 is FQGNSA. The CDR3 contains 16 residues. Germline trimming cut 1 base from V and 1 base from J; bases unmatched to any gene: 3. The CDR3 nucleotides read TGTGCCAGCAGCTTAGGGGGACTAGCGACCCAAGAGACCCAGTACTTC. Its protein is CASSLGGLATQETQYF. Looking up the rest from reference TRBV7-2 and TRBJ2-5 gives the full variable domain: GAGVSQSPSNKVTEKGKDVELRCDPISGHTALYWYRQSLGQGLEFLIYFQGNSAPDKSGLPSDRFSAERTGGSVSTLTIQRTQQEDSAVYLCASSLGGLATQETQYFGPGTRLLVL.

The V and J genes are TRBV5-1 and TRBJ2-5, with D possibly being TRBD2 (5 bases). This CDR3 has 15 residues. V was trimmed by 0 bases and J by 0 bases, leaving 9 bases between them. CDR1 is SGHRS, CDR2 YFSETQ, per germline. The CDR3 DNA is TGCGCCAGCAGCTTGGTTCGGGGAAACCAAGAGACCCAGTACTTC. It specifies CASSLVRGNQETQYF.

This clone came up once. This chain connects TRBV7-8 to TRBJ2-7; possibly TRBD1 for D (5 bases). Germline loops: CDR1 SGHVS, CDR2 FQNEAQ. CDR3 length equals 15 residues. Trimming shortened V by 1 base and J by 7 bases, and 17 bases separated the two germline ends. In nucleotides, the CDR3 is TGTGCCAGCAGCTTAGGGCAGGTAGGGTCAGGGGAGCAGTACTTC. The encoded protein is CASSLGQVGSGEQYF. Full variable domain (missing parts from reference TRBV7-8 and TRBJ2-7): GAGVSQSPRYKVAKRGQDVALRCDPISGHVSLFWYQQALGQGPEFLTYFQNEAQLDKSGLPSDRFFAERPEGSVSTLKIQRTQQEDSAVYLCASSLGQVGSGEQYFGPGTRLTVT.

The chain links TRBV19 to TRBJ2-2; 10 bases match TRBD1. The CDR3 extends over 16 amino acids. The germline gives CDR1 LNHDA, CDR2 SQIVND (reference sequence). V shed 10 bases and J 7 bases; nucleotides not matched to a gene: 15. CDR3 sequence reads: CATSWDRGHRVGELFF. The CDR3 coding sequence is TGTGCCACTTCCTGGGACAGGGGCCATCGGGTCGGGGAGCTGTTTTTT.

In DNA, the CDR3 is TGTGCCAGCAGCCCCGTGATGATCGGGGGGGTCGCGGATACGCAGTATTTT. Protein: CASSPVMIGGVADTQYF. The genes are TRBV7-8 and TRBJ2-3; 8 bases agree with TRBD2. CDR3 length: 17 residues. V trimming: 5 bases; J trimming: 6 bases; junction bases outside the gene matches: 16. Per the germline V gene, CDR1 is SGHVS and CDR2 is FQNEAQ.

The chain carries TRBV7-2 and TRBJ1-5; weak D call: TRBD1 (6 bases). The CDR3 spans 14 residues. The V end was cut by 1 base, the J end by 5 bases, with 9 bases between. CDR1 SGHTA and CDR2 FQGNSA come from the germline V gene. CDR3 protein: CASSLGRGDQPQHF. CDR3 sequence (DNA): TGTGCCAGCAGCTTAGGCAGGGGTGATCAGCCCCAGCATTTT.

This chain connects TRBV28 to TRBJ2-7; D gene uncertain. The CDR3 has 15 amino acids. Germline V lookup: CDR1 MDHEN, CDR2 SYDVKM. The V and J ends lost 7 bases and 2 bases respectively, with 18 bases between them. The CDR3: CASTLKGESAYEQYF. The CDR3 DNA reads TGTGCCAGCACCCTAAAAGGAGAAAGCGCCTACGAGCAGTACTTC.